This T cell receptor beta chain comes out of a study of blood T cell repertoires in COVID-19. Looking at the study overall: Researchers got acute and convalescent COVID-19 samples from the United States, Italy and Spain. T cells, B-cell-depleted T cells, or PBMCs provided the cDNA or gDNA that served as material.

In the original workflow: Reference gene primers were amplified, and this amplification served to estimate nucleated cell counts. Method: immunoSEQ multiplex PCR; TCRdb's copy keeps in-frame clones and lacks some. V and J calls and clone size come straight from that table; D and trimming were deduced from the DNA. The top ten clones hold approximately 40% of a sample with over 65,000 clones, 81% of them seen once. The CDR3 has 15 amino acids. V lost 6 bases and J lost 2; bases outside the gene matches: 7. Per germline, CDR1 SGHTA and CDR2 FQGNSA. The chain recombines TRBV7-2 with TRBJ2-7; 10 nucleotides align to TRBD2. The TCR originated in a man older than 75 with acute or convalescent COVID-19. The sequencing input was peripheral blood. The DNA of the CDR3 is TGTGCCAGCAGGTCAAAGCGGGAGGGACCCTACGAGCAGTACTTC. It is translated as CASRSKREGPYEQYF. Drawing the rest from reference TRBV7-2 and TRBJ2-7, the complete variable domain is GAGVSQSPSNKVTEKGKDVELRCDPISGHTALYWYRQSLGQGLEFLIYFQGNSAPDKSGLPSDRFSAERTGGSVSTLTIQRTQQEDSAVYLCASRSKREGPYEQYFGPGTRLTVT.